These 12 T cell receptor beta chains originate from one sample sequenced in a study of T cells in Graves' hyperthyroidism and ophthalmopathy. RNA transcripts were the template for amplifying TCR beta CDR3 regions. The HTBI primer set served for first-round RT-PCR of the TCR CDR3. TCRdb re-called the multiplex PCR reads with MiXCR, one entry per CDR3 protein. The sample yields about half a million distinct CDR3 sequences, around 22% seen once. Input material: blood. Source of these receptors: a woman in her twenties or thirties with Graves' ophthalmopathy.

There are a few counts of this clonotype. The rearrangement joins TRBV20-1 to TRBJ2-7; the D is unclear. V lost 2 bases, J lost 2 bases, and 10 bases lay in between. This CDR3 spans 13 amino acids. Germline values: CDR1 DFQATT, CDR2 SNEGSKA (reference sequence). CDR3 DNA: TGCAGTGCTAGATCGTCAAGGGCCTACGAGCAGTACTTC. Encoded protein: CSARSSRAYEQYF.

This chain uses TRBV5-6 with TRBJ2-4; 11 bases match TRBD2. The CDR3 contains 18 residues. V shed 2 bases and J 3 bases; nucleotides not matched to a gene: 10. CDR1 is SGHDT and CDR2 is YYEEEE in the germline V gene. The CDR3 coding sequence is TGTGCCAGCAGCTTCCTTCGACTAGCGGGGATCTTCAAAAACATTCAGTACTTC. Translation gives CASSFLRLAGIFKNIQYF.

The chain joins TRBV7-8 to TRBJ2-7; D unresolved. The CDR3 runs to 12 residues. V was trimmed by 3 bases and J by 6 bases, leaving 9 bases between them. Germline loops: CDR1 SGHVS, CDR2 FQNEAQ. CDR3 DNA sequence: TGTGCCAGCAGCTTTCTCGATGTCGAGCAGTACTTC. Translation: CASSFLDVEQYF.

Ten or more counts support this clonotype. This chain links TRBV20-1 with TRBJ1-2; a weak D match, TRBD1 (5 bases). Germline CDR1 and CDR2: DFQATT and SNEGSKA (reference sequence). V lost 1 base and J lost 4, with 19 bases in between. This CDR3 is built from 16 residues. CDR3 bases: TGCAGTGCTAGAGTTGGGGCAGGCGGCACCAGCTATGGCTACACCTTC. It is translated as CSARVGAGGTSYGYTF.

This clonotype showed up many times. V usage is TRBV30 and J usage is TRBJ1-1, with a weak D call TRBD1 (6 bases). Germline assignment: CDR1 GTSNPN and CDR2 SVGIG (reference sequence). Trimming left V 4 bases short and J 11 bases short, with 17 bases between. This CDR3 contains 12 residues. Here the CDR3 DNA reads TGTGCCTGGAATTTAGGGGGGTTACGGGCTTTCTTT. Its protein product is CAWNLGGLRAFF.

In its sample, this clonotype was seen many times. The chain joins TRBV19 to TRBJ2-7, with TRBD1 matching over 8 bases. Germline CDR1 and CDR2: LNHDA and SQIVND (reference sequence). The CDR3 runs to 15 residues. V was pared by 3 bases and J by 2 bases, with 6 bases of the junction left unmatched. The CDR3 reads CASSIPKGQAYEQYF. As DNA, the CDR3 is TGTGCCAGTAGTATCCCAAAGGGACAGGCCTACGAGCAGTACTTC. The full variable domain, its missing parts supplied by reference TRBV19 and TRBJ2-7, is DGGITQSPKYLFRKEGQNVTLSCEQNLNHDAMYWYRQDPGQGLRLIYYSQIVNDFQKGDIAEGYSVSREKKESFPLTVTSAQKNPTAFYLCASSIPKGQAYEQYFGPGTRLTVT.

The V gene is TRBV12-3 or TRBV12-4, the J gene TRBJ2-7, with 10 positions matching TRBD2. V lost 10 bases, J lost 3 bases, and 6 bases stayed unmatched. This CDR3 region has 13 residues. The CDR3 reads CATKREGRYEQYF. Written as DNA, the CDR3 is TGTGCCACCAAGCGGGAGGGCCGCTACGAGCAGTACTTC.

As regards this clonotype: Given a much more abundant clone one base away, this may be a read error. This chain joins TRBV6-1 and TRBJ1-3; D ambiguous. Germline CDR1 and CDR2: MNHNS and SASEGT. CDR3 length: 13 residues. CDR3 nucleotides: TGTGCCAGCATGCCAGTATCTGGATACACCATATATTTT. Encoded protein: CASMPVSGYTIYF.

This clonotype was seen repeatedly, ten times or more. The genes are TRBV6-1 and TRBJ2-7, with TRBD1 matching over 12 bases. The CDR3 sequence is 16 residues long. CDR1 is MNHNS and CDR2 is SASEGT in the germline V gene. V gave up 4 bases and J gave up 3 bases; unmatched junction bases: 7. CDR3 amino acids: CASSADGTGGHYEQYF. The CDR3 DNA reads as TGTGCCAGCAGTGCAGATGGGACAGGGGGCCACTACGAGCAGTACTTC.

This clonotype occurred a few times. The chain combines TRBV12-3 or TRBV12-4 with TRBJ1-2; D unresolved. V lost 6 bases to trimming and J lost 1 base, with 9 bases between them. This CDR3 is built from 13 residues. CDR3 nucleotide sequence: TGTGCCAGCAGGGATAACCTTAACTATGGCTACACCTTC. It specifies CASRDNLNYGYTF.

V and J are TRBV11-2 and TRBJ2-6; D is unclear. The CDR3 extends over 19 amino acids. V lost 2 bases to trimming and J lost 1 base, with 18 bases between them. The germline V gene has CDR1 SGHAT and CDR2 FQNNGV. CDR3 residues: CASSLLLRARVSGANVLTF. The DNA of the CDR3 is TGTGCCAGCAGCTTACTTCTCCGGGCACGCGTGTCTGGGGCCAACGTCCTGACTTTC.

V is TRBV6-2 or TRBV6-3 and J is TRBJ1-5; tentative D call: TRBD1 (5 bases). Per germline, CDR1 MNHEY and CDR2 SVGEGT. V lost 6 bases and J 2 bases, leaving 17 bases between the germline ends. This CDR3 spans 16 amino acids. The CDR3 DNA sequence: TGTGCCAGCAGCCCCCAGTGGGGGTACGGCAATCAGCCCCAGCATTTT. Amino acid sequence: CASSPQWGYGNQPQHF.